The 28 T cell receptor beta chains reported below all come from one sample, sequenced in a study of T cell changes during pregnancy in multiple sclerosis. Measured with immunoSEQ multiplex PCR; TCRdb has only the in-frame clones, and not every one. In the table there are tens of thousands of clones, 70% to 90% of which are singletons. The sequences come from peripheral blood, collected before pregnancy. These receptors were collected from a female donor with multiple sclerosis, enrolled in a pregnancy study.

This chain links TRBV5-1 with TRBJ1-1; D is possibly TRBD1 (6 bases). CDR1 is SGHRS, CDR2 YFSETQ, per germline. The CDR3 totals 15 residues. V gave up 6 bases and J gave up 4 bases, with 19 bases separating them. The CDR3 reads CASTSQGLRSTEAFF. CDR3 nucleotides: TGCGCCAGCACCTCACAGGGCCTCCGTTCCACTGAAGCTTTCTTT.

V usage is TRBV19 and J usage is TRBJ1-5; no definite D call. The V end was cut by 4 bases, the J end by 0 bases, with 13 bases between. This CDR3 contains 16 residues. Looked up from germline, CDR1 is LNHDA and CDR2 is SQIVND (reference sequence). The CDR3 DNA reads TGTGCCAGTAGTAGTGTACAGAGTCTTAGCAATCAGCCCCAGCATTTT. Amino acid sequence: CASSSVQSLSNQPQHF.

The CDR3 DNA is TGTGCCAGCAGCCAAGATCACAGGATATCCACAGATACGCAGTATTTT. Residues: CASSQDHRISTDTQYF. The rearrangement links TRBV14 to TRBJ2-3; D perhaps matches TRBD1 (5 bases). V was cut by 0 bases and J by 2 bases, with 12 bases left in between. Germline V gives CDR1 SGHDN, CDR2 FVKESK. The CDR3 is made up of 16 amino acids.

The J gene is TRBJ1-2, the V gene TRBV9; D gene ambiguous. The CDR3 sequence is 14 residues long. The V end lost 2 bases, the J end lost 6 bases, and 14 bases lay between the germline ends. Germline V gene sequence: CDR1 SGDLS, CDR2 YYNGEE. This CDR3 reads CASSVIAASNGYTF. CDR3 coding DNA: TGTGCCAGCAGCGTCATTGCGGCCTCCAATGGCTACACCTTC.

The rearrangement joins TRBV23-1 to TRBJ1-1; 7 bases align to TRBD1. TRBV23-1 is an ORF; its function is uncertain. CDR3 length equals 15 residues. J lost 0 bases, V lost 3 bases, and 4 bases had no gene match. The CDR3, as DNA: TGCGCCAGCAGTCAGATTGGACAGGTGAACACTGAAGCTTTCTTT. It yields the protein CASSQIGQVNTEAFF.

The chain employs TRBV7-9 and TRBJ1-2; D is perhaps TRBD1 (6 bases). The germline V gene encodes CDR1 SEHNR and CDR2 FQNEAQ (reference sequence). Trimming cost V 6 bases and J 2 bases, with 10 bases left between them. This CDR3 spans 13 amino acids. The CDR3 DNA reads as TGTGCCAGCAGAGGGGGTTGGAACTATGGCTACACCTTC. Its translation is CASRGGWNYGYTF.

The rearrangement uses TRBV10-1 and TRBJ2-2, with D hard to call. The V gene's germline CDR1 is WNHNN and CDR2 SYGVQD (reference sequence). Trimming left V 6 bases short and J 2 bases short, with 4 bases between. The CDR3 spans 12 residues. The CDR3 here is CASSTNTGELFF. The CDR3 DNA reads as TGCGCCAGCAGCACAAACACCGGGGAGCTGTTTTTT.

J is TRBJ1-1 and V is TRBV13; 7 bases align to TRBD1. The V gene's germline CDR1 is PRHDT and CDR2 FYEKMQ (reference sequence). There are 17 residues in the CDR3. Trimming removed 6 bases from V and 0 bases from J; junction bases left unmatched: 13. The DNA of the CDR3 is TGTGCCAGCAGACCCCAGGGACAGTTCCCCATGAACACTGAAGCTTTCTTT. It codes for CASRPQGQFPMNTEAFF. The whole variable domain, filled in from reference TRBV13 and TRBJ1-1, reads AAGVIQSPRHLIKEKRETATLKCYPIPRHDTVYWYQQGPGQDPQFLISFYEKMQSDKGSIPDRFSAQQFSDYHSELNMSSLELGDSALYFCASRPQGQFPMNTEAFFGQGTRLTVV.

The chain carries TRBV5-1 and TRBJ2-7, with 11 nucleotides matching TRBD1. The CDR3 is 16 amino acids. Unmatched junction bases numbered 10, after V lost 3 bases and J lost 5 bases. Germline V gene lookup returns CDR1 SGHRS and CDR2 YFSETQ. CDR3 coding DNA: TGCGCCAGCAGCTGGGTTGGGGACAGGGGGAACGACGAGCAGTACTTC. Residues: CASSWVGDRGNDEQYF.

This clone was counted between two and nine times. This chain links TRBV15 with TRBJ1-1, with 11 bases aligning to TRBD1. The junction had 2 bases not matched to a gene; V was cut back by 0 bases and J by 2 bases. The CDR3 is made up of 16 amino acids. Germline V gene sequence: CDR1 LNHNV, CDR2 YYDKDF (reference sequence). Here the CDR3 reads CATSRDRTGGNTEAFF. The CDR3 coding sequence is TGTGCCACCAGCAGAGACCGGACAGGGGGCAACACTGAAGCTTTCTTT.

The chain couples TRBV19 to TRBJ1-2; D remains unclear. Trimming removed 2 bases from V and 0 bases from J, with 10 bases in between. This CDR3 spans 15 amino acids. CDR1 and CDR2 from the germline V gene are LNHDA and SQIVND (reference sequence). The CDR3 DNA follows: TGTGCCAGTAGTATAATGAGACATTCTAACTATGGCTACACCTTC. Its translation: CASSIMRHSNYGYTF. The variable domain in full, with the rest retrieved from reference TRBV19 and TRBJ1-2, is DGGITQSPKYLFRKEGQNVTLSCEQNLNHDAMYWYRQDPGQGLRLIYYSQIVNDFQKGDIAEGYSVSREKKESFPLTVTSAQKNPTAFYLCASSIMRHSNYGYTFGSGTRLTVV.

V usage is TRBV5-1 and J usage is TRBJ1-1; 8 bases fit TRBD1. V gave up 2 bases and J gave up 1 base; unmatched junction bases: 10. The germline gives CDR1 SGHRS, CDR2 YFSETQ. The CDR3 loop spans 17 amino acids. CDR3 DNA sequence: TGCGCCAGCAGCTTATGGGGGGACAGGAAATCGAACACTGAAGCTTTCTTT. The encoded protein is CASSLWGDRKSNTEAFF. The entire variable domain, with the rest obtained from reference TRBV5-1 and TRBJ1-1, is as follows: KAGVTQTPRYLIKTRGQQVTLSCSPISGHRSVSWYQQTPGQGLQFLFEYFSETQRNKGNFPGRFSGRQFSNSRSEMNVSTLELGDSALYLCASSLWGDRKSNTEAFFGQGTRLTVV.

The chain couples TRBV6-5 to TRBJ2-1; 8 bases are shared with TRBD2. J lost 4 bases, V lost 8 bases, and 7 bases had no gene match. The CDR3 length is 14 residues. Germline assignment: CDR1 MNHEY and CDR2 SVGAGI. The CDR3 DNA reads as TGTGCCAGCGCTCAGCGGGGGAGTTACAATGAGCAGTTCTTC. It encodes CASAQRGSYNEQFF.

V usage is TRBV4-1 and J usage is TRBJ1-5; D call uncertain. Germline CDR1 MGHRA, CDR2 YSYEKL. The CDR3 totals 15 residues. V lost 1 base and J 3 bases, leaving 10 bases between the germline ends. The CDR3 coding sequence is TGCGCCAGCAGCCAAGCCGAGGGTCCCAATCAGCCCCAGCATTTT. Its translation: CASSQAEGPNQPQHF.

V usage is TRBV5-1 and J usage is TRBJ1-5; D is perhaps TRBD1 (6 bases). Trimming took off 0 bases at V and 6 bases at J, with 13 bases between the two ends. CDR1 and CDR2 (germline): SGHRS, YFSETQ. CDR3 size: 15 residues. CDR3 nucleotide sequence: TGCGCCAGCAGCTTGGAGGGGGGGCTTGGTCAGCCCCAGCATTTT. Translating gives CASSLEGGLGQPQHF.

J is TRBJ1-1 and V is TRBV5-1; TRBD1 aligns across 7 bases. With 1 base clipped from V and 1 base from J, the junction kept 1 base outside the gene matches. Per germline, CDR1 SGHRS and CDR2 YFSETQ. This CDR3 spans 14 amino acids. Here the CDR3 reads CASSLWTGNTEAFF. The CDR3 bases are TGCGCCAGCAGCTTGTGGACAGGGAACACTGAAGCTTTCTTT.

The gene calls are TRBV4-2 and TRBJ2-3, with TRBD2 matching 13 bases. Germline CDR1 reads LGHNA; CDR2 reads YNFKEQ. The CDR3 is 20 amino acids. V trimming: 2 bases; J trimming: 1 base; junction bases outside the gene matches: 12. CDR3 sequence (DNA): TGTGCCAGCAGCCAACGCCGGGGACTAGCGGGGCGTCCTGGCACAGATACGCAGTATTTT. Translated: CASSQRRGLAGRPGTDTQYF.

J is TRBJ2-7 and V is TRBV4-3; 9 bases align to TRBD1. Germline lookup yields CDR1 LGHNA and CDR2 YSLEER. Trimming at V came to 0 bases and at J to 2 bases, leaving 2 bases not matched to a gene. The CDR3 loop spans 15 amino acids. CDR3: CASSQDWTGAYEQYF. CDR3 bases: TGCGCCAGCAGCCAAGATTGGACAGGGGCCTACGAGCAGTACTTC.

Here the CDR3 DNA reads TGTGCCAGCAGTTATGGCGGGAACCGGAATGAAAAACTGTTTTTT. Residues: CASSYGGNRNEKLFF. This sequence joins TRBV6-5 and TRBJ1-4; D not resolved. Germline V gene lookup returns CDR1 MNHEY and CDR2 SVGAGI. The V gene lost 3 bases and the J gene lost 5 bases, with 13 bases spanning the gap. The CDR3 covers 15 residues.

This chain connects TRBV27 to TRBJ2-1; TRBD2 might be the D (5 bases). The V and J ends lost 0 bases and 0 bases respectively, with 6 bases between them. This CDR3 spans 15 amino acids. CDR1 is MNHEY and CDR2 is SMNVEV in the germline V gene (reference sequence). The CDR3 DNA reads as TGTGCCAGCAGTTTATCTGGGAGCTCCTACAATGAGCAGTTCTTC. Protein: CASSLSGSSYNEQFF.

This chain links TRBV7-6 with TRBJ1-1; 10 bases agree with TRBD1. After removal of 5 bases from V and 4 bases from J, the junction contained 10 bases not matched to a gene. The germline V gene encodes CDR1 SGHVS and CDR2 FNYEAQ. The CDR3 is 16 amino acids. CDR3 nucleotides: TGTGCCAGCAGCAAACGGGACAGGGGAAGGGGCACTGAAGCTTTCTTT. Residues: CASSKRDRGRGTEAFF.

The chain uses TRBV18 and TRBJ2-2, with a tentative D call TRBD1 (6 bases). The CDR3 loop spans 16 amino acids. Germline CDR1 is KGHSH and CDR2 is LQKENI. Between the trimmed V and J ends, which lost 8 bases and 6 bases, there was a span of 22 bases. This CDR3 is CASRTSGTSSAGELFF. The CDR3 DNA reads as TGTGCCAGCCGCACCTCCGGGACATCAAGCGCCGGGGAGCTGTTTTTT.

The chain recombines TRBV4-1 with TRBJ1-5; D ambiguous. This CDR3 has 14 amino acids. Germline lookup yields CDR1 MGHRA and CDR2 YSYEKL. V lost 0 bases and J 5 bases, leaving 8 bases between the germline ends. CDR3 in amino acids: CASSQENNHQPQHF. CDR3 bases: TGCGCCAGCAGCCAAGAAAACAACCATCAGCCCCAGCATTTT.

V is TRBV6-5 and J is TRBJ2-1, with 7 positions matching TRBD1. The germline V gene encodes CDR1 MNHEY and CDR2 SVGAGI. The V segment lost 4 bases and the J segment 2 bases; nucleotides outside the gene matches: 8. The CDR3 runs to 16 residues. The CDR3 DNA follows: TGTGCCAGCAGTTCGACAGGGCTGGGGGCCTACAATGAGCAGTTCTTC. It yields the protein CASSSTGLGAYNEQFF.

The chain combines TRBV11-3 with TRBJ2-3, with TRBD2 matching 8 bases. CDR1 and CDR2 from the germline V gene are SGHNT and YENEEA. V shed 0 bases and J 8 bases; nucleotides not matched to a gene: 13. This CDR3 contains 17 residues. This CDR3 reads CASSLDGAAGGLGTQYF. DNA of the CDR3: TGTGCCAGCAGCTTAGATGGGGCGGCGGGAGGATTAGGTACGCAGTATTTT.

The rearrangement joins TRBV6-1 to TRBJ2-1, with TRBD1 matching over 10 bases. V was clipped by 7 bases and J by 3 bases; unmatched bases: 6. The CDR3 runs to 15 residues. Per the germline V gene, CDR1 is MNHNS and CDR2 is SASEGT. CDR3 nucleotide sequence: TGTGCCAGCACCCTGGGACAGGGGCTCTACAATGAGCAGTTCTTC. This codes for CASTLGQGLYNEQFF.

The chain has TRBV29-1 and TRBJ2-2; 7 bases match TRBD2. The CDR3 length is 11 residues. Germline-derived CDR1 and CDR2 are SQVTM and ANQGSEA. V shed 7 bases and J 7 bases; nucleotides not matched to a gene: 3. This CDR3 reads CSALADGELFF. CDR3 nucleotides: TGCAGCGCCCTAGCGGACGGGGAGCTGTTTTTT.

The chain recombines TRBV19 with TRBJ2-5; maybe TRBD2 (7 bases). Germline CDR1 and CDR2: LNHDA and SQIVND (reference sequence). The CDR3 spans 15 residues. Trimming removed 4 bases at V and 5 bases at J, with 17 bases between. The CDR3 loop reads CASSRGGPTGETQYF. CDR3 DNA sequence: TGTGCCAGTAGTAGGGGGGGGCCGACGGGGGAGACCCAGTACTTC.